The 14 T cell receptor beta chains listed next were all sequenced from one sample in a study of T cells in localized non-small cell lung cancer. The method was immunoSEQ multiplex PCR; TCRdb's version includes in-frame clones alone and lacks a portion of them. This table has around 140,000 clones, approximately 88% appearing once. Sequences were derived from peripheral blood, sampled before any cancer treatment. The origin of the receptors is a female donor over 55 with stage I lung adenocarcinoma.

The chain joins TRBV4-2 to TRBJ2-3, with TRBD2 matching 9 bases. V gave up 5 bases and J gave up 4 bases; unmatched junction bases: 13. Looked up from germline, CDR1 is LGHNA and CDR2 is YNFKEQ. The CDR3 extends over 17 amino acids. As DNA, the CDR3 is TGTGCCAGCAGCTACCCCCGGGGACAGCGGGGGGCAGATACGCAGTATTTT. Amino acids: CASSYPRGQRGADTQYF.

The chain uses TRBV5-1 and TRBJ1-4; D unclear. Trimming shortened V by 4 bases and J by 6 bases, and 13 bases separated the two germline ends. Germline-derived CDR1 and CDR2 are SGHRS and YFSETQ. CDR3 length equals 14 residues. The CDR3 is CASSPGPSDEKLFF. In nucleotides, the CDR3 is TGCGCCAGCAGCCCGGGCCCGAGCGATGAAAAACTGTTTTTT.

This chain links TRBV19 with TRBJ2-7; D is undetermined. From germline, CDR1 is LNHDA and CDR2 SQIVND (reference sequence). CDR3 length: 13 amino acids. With 4 bases removed from V and 1 base from J, the gap between germline ends came to 8 bases. The CDR3 region has the DNA TGTGCCAGTAGTACGGCCGTTTCCTACGAGCAGTACTTC. Residues: CASSTAVSYEQYF.

V usage is TRBV6-6 and J usage is TRBJ2-1; TRBD2 matches at 10 bases. Trimming cost V 0 bases and J 7 bases; bases outside gene matches: 0. The CDR3 length is 14 residues. Germline CDR1 and CDR2: MNHNY and SVGAGI (reference sequence). CDR3 sequence reads: CASSYSTSGNEQFF. In DNA form, the CDR3 reads TGTGCCAGCAGTTACTCGACTAGCGGGAATGAGCAGTTCTTC.

The chain couples TRBV27 to TRBJ2-7; perhaps TRBD2 as D (6 bases). V lost 6 bases to trimming and J lost 2 bases, with 14 bases between them. This CDR3 is built from 14 residues. Germline CDR1 MNHEY, CDR2 SMNVEV (reference sequence). In DNA, the CDR3 is TGTGCCAGCAGGTTTAGCGGAGGACCCTACGAGCAGTACTTC. Protein product: CASRFSGGPYEQYF.

The chain is built from TRBV6-5 and TRBJ2-7; 7 nucleotides line up with TRBD2. The CDR3 is 14 amino acids. After removal of 0 bases from V and 2 bases from J, the junction contained 1 base not matched to a gene. Germline-derived CDR1 and CDR2 are MNHEY and SVGAGI. CDR3 nucleotides: TGTGCCAGCAGTTACTCTAGCGGGCCCTACGAGCAGTACTTC. Translating gives CASSYSSGPYEQYF.

This chain connects TRBV5-4 to TRBJ1-2; D may be TRBD1 (5 bases). CDR3 length: 15 amino acids. Germline loops: CDR1 SGHNT, CDR2 YYREEE (reference sequence). Between the trimmed V and J ends, which lost 2 bases and 6 bases, there was a span of 17 bases. CDR3 sequence: CASSFRGKVLDGYTF. The CDR3 bases are TGTGCCAGCAGCTTTCGGGGGAAGGTGTTGGATGGCTACACCTTC.

The chain employs TRBV4-1 and TRBJ1-4; a weak D match, TRBD1 (5 bases). The CDR3 has 18 residues. CDR1 and CDR2 from the germline V gene are MGHRA and YSYEKL. Trimming took 1 base from V and 3 from J, leaving 18 bases between them. Here the CDR3 DNA reads TGCGCCAGCAGCCAAGTAGATGGGGGGTGGGCCTCTAATGAAAAACTGTTTTTT. It codes for CASSQVDGGWASNEKLFF.

This clone was seen a handful of times. The CDR3 sequence: CASSLVRDYRDEQFF. DNA of the CDR3: TGCGCCAGCAGCTTGGTCCGGGACTACCGGGATGAGCAGTTCTTC. The chain is built from TRBV5-1 and TRBJ2-1; 7 bases fit TRBD2. The CDR3 has 15 residues. V was clipped by 0 bases and J by 8 bases; unmatched bases: 8. Per the germline V gene, CDR1 is SGHRS and CDR2 is YFSETQ.

V gene TRBV9 combines with J gene TRBJ2-7; 7 bases are shared with TRBD1. Germline V gene data show CDR1 as SGDLS and CDR2 as YYNGEE. Trimming at V came to 1 base and at J to 6 bases, leaving 7 bases not matched to a gene. This CDR3 has 14 amino acids. The CDR3 reads CASSVSPEGAEQYF. CDR3 DNA: TGTGCCAGCAGCGTATCCCCCGAGGGGGCCGAGCAGTACTTC.

This clone was observed a single time. V and J are TRBV2 and TRBJ2-1, with D uncertain. CDR1 is SNHLY and CDR2 is FYNNEI in the germline V gene. There are 15 residues in the CDR3. The V end lost 3 bases, the J end lost 1 base, and 10 bases lay between the germline ends. CDR3 in amino acids: CASSEFPSSYNEQFF. The CDR3 nucleotides read TGTGCCAGCAGTGAGTTCCCTTCTTCCTACAATGAGCAGTTCTTC.

The sample holds one count of this clone. V gene TRBV2 combines with J gene TRBJ2-7, with a weak D call TRBD2 (6 bases). The germline V gene encodes CDR1 SNHLY and CDR2 FYNNEI. The CDR3 is 12 residues long. V gave up 8 bases and J gave up 7 bases, with 15 bases separating them. DNA of the CDR3: TGTGCCAGCGGAGCTAGCGAAGGAGAGCAGTACTTC. This translates into CASGASEGEQYF. Supplemented by reference TRBV2 and TRBJ2-7, the full variable domain reads EPEVTQTPSHQVTQMGQEVILRCVPISNHLYFYWYRQILGQKVEFLVSFYNNEISEKSEIFDDQFSVERPDGSNFTLKIRSTKLEDSAMYFCASGASEGEQYFGPGTRLTVT.

This clone is a singleton in its sample. The chain links TRBV29-1 to TRBJ2-1; D unclear. Trimming cost V 7 bases and J 6 bases, with 7 bases left between them. Germline CDR1 SQVTM, CDR2 ANQGSEA. The CDR3 covers 10 residues. In DNA, the CDR3 is TGCAGCGCTTCAGTCAATGAGCAGTTCTTC. It is translated as CSASVNEQFF.

The chain uses TRBV5-6 and TRBJ2-2, with D perhaps matching TRBD1 (7 bases). The V end was cut by 3 bases, the J end by 4 bases, with 19 bases between. The CDR3 is 17 residues long. The germline V gene encodes CDR1 SGHDT and CDR2 YYEEEE. CDR3 DNA: TGTGCCAGCAGCTCCCGACAGGGACTGAGGTCCACCGGGGAGCTGTTTTTT. Amino acids: CASSSRQGLRSTGELFF.